This TCR beta chain was captured by sequencing in a study of OX40 agonist ivuxolimab in advanced cancers. Some background on the complete study: Ivuxolimab was an agonistic, fully human IgG2 monoclonal antibody directed against OX40 (CD134), a costimulatory receptor. The monotherapy dose-escalation portion (N ≈ 56 patients) of the phase I ivuxolimab trial is reported in the paper. A male proportion of around 83% and a mean age of approximately 58 years, ranging from roughly 20 to 80, were recorded for the dose-escalation cohort. Of the 50 to 55 dose-escalation patients, hepatocellular carcinoma was present in 19, melanoma in roughly 15, renal cell carcinoma in 9 and head and neck cancer in 9. Prior anti-PD-1, anti-PD-L1 or anti-CTLA-4 therapy was permitted, and checkpoint inhibitors had been received by less than 45% of dose-escalation patients. Intravenous ivuxolimab was administered to patients every 2 weeks at six dose levels: 0.01, 0.1, 0.3, 1.5, 3 and 10 mg/kg. The point of sequencing TCRbeta in the periphery was to test whether ivuxolimab changed TCR sequence diversity and drove clonal T-cell expansion. Three dose-escalation patients achieved partial responses, one with hepatocellular carcinoma and two with cutaneous melanoma. General findings and caveats noted by the study authors: After ivuxolimab, expanded clones were on average more numerous among CD8+ T cells than among CD4+ T cells. Clonal expansion of both CD4+ and CD8+ blood T cells was observed from baseline to week 6 at doses 0.1 to 3.0 mg/kg. Which antigens the clonally expanded peripheral T cells were specific for was not determined. Low levels of normalized T-cell clonal expansion were also shown by some nonresponding patients. Partial responders in the 0.1-3.0 mg/kg groups had among the lowest normalized peripheral clonal expansion, especially among CD8+ T cells.

Patients with a history of autoimmune disease or receiving systemic immunosuppression were excluded from the trial. Peripheral blood for TCR sequencing was collected from all dose cohorts at baseline, on cycle 4 day 1, and on cycle 7 day 1. Samples came from an open-label, multicenter, first-in-human phase I dose-escalation trial of ivuxolimab. Adults with locally advanced or metastatic melanoma, renal cell, hepatocellular, or head and neck squamous cell carcinoma were enrolled in the trial. Before TCR sequencing, CD4+ T cells and CD8+ T cells were sorted from peripheral blood as separate populations. Genomic DNA was extracted from sorted cells for sequencing of the TCRbeta CDR3 region. The immunoSEQ Assay was used to sequence the TCRbeta CDR3 regions. As stored in TCRdb, this immuneACCESS dataset retains in-frame rearrangements with V and J assigned. A fraction of the clones does not appear; measured against another copy, unresolved V genes explain less than half of the discrepancy, and the remainder lacks a known reason. In all, the sample holds some 35,000 clones, and 65% to 80% of those were seen once. Around 13% of the sample is in the top ten clones.

The count of this clone is one. This clone's antigen is unknown. No base qualities exist here, and no much larger clone lies one base off it. CDR1 and CDR2 are drawn from the germline V gene (reference sequence): GTSNPN, SVGIG. The junction carries 17 bases between V and J, which are trimmed by 2 bases and 0 bases respectively. The cysteine opens and the phenylalanine closes a CDR3 of 17 amino acids. The entry retains the CDR3 DNA only, 51 bases that are in frame from base 1. This clonotype originated in an adult with an advanced solid tumor such as melanoma, head and neck, liver or kidney cancer. The sequence is built from TRBV30 and TRBJ1-3; D gene: possibly TRBD1, on 6 matching bases. The source material was CD4+ or CD8+ T cells sorted from blood, sampled in a trial of the OX40 agonist ivuxolimab. The nucleotide sequence is given as TGTGCCTGGAGTACCCTGGGGGCGACCGCCTCTGGAAACACCATATATTTT. The encoded protein is CAWSTLGATASGNTIYF.